The 17 T cell receptor beta chains listed next were all sequenced from one sample in a study of spatial heterogeneity in lung cancer. Their specific antigens are unknown. Study outcomes and limitations: Counts of expanded intratumoral alpha and beta TCRs tracked tumor mutation counts.

The time point denotes: sample taken at primary tumor resection. TCRdb independently ran MiXCR on the 5' RACE reads; one entry per CDR3 protein. The table includes 25,000 to 30,000 distinct CDR3 sequences, just over 7% detected once. Material: lung tumor tissue, obtained at surgery. These receptors were obtained from a male donor with early-stage non-small cell lung cancer.

This clonotype was recorded a few times. The V gene is TRBV7-6, the J gene TRBJ2-1; D may be TRBD1 or TRBD2 (5 bases each). The V end was cut by 3 bases, the J end by 4 bases, with 19 bases between. CDR1 SGHVS and CDR2 FNYEAQ come from the germline V gene. This CDR3 contains 17 residues. The CDR3 DNA reads TGTGCCAGCAGCTTCTCCGGGACCCACGAGGGATACAATGAGCAGTTCTTC. Residues: CASSFSGTHEGYNEQFF.

This clonotype showed up just a few times. The chain couples TRBV24-1 to TRBJ2-3, with 14 bases lining up with TRBD2. The CDR3 is 20 residues long. The trim removed 4 bases at V and 5 bases at J, leaving 16 bases unmatched. Per the germline V gene, CDR1 is KGHDR and CDR2 is SFDVKD. The CDR3 sequence: CATSDSLGLAGGRGVDTQYF. Here the CDR3 DNA reads TGTGCCACCAGTGACAGCCTCGGACTAGCGGGGGGCCGTGGGGTAGATACGCAGTATTTT.

This clonotype was recorded many times. CDR3 nucleotides: TGTGCCAGCAGCCCAGGGCGAGCGCACAATGAGCAGTTCTTC. Translation: CASSPGRAHNEQFF. This chain joins TRBV3-1 and TRBJ2-1; possible D gene TRBD1, 5 bases. Trimming cost V 4 bases and J 5 bases, with 12 bases left between them. The V gene's germline CDR1 is LGHDT and CDR2 YNNKEL (reference sequence). This CDR3 is built from 14 residues.

Many counts were recorded for this clonotype. The gene calls are TRBV28 and TRBJ2-7, with TRBD1 as a possible D gene (5 bases). The germline V gene encodes CDR1 MDHEN and CDR2 SYDVKM. The CDR3 sequence is 14 residues long. With 1 base removed from V and 4 bases from J, the gap between germline ends came to 11 bases. The CDR3 nucleotides are TGTGCCAGCAGTTTATTAGGGGAACGATACGAGCAGTACTTC. Encoded protein: CASSLLGERYEQYF. Looking up the rest from reference TRBV28 and TRBJ2-7 gives the full variable domain: DVKVTQSSRYLVKRTGEKVFLECVQDMDHENMFWYRQDPGLGLRLIYFSYDVKMKEKGDIPEGYSVSREKKERFSLILESASTNQTSMYLCASSLLGERYEQYFGPGTRLTVT.

J is TRBJ1-2 and V is TRBV4-2; no clear D gene. The ends were cut back, 0 bases at V and 6 bases at J, with 14 bases in the middle. This CDR3 spans 15 amino acids. Germline CDR1 and CDR2: LGHNA and YNFKEQ. This chain's CDR3 is CASSQETSPRDGYTF. DNA of the CDR3: TGTGCCAGCAGCCAAGAGACCTCCCCTCGCGATGGCTACACCTTC.

This clonotype was recorded a few times. This rearrangement joins TRBV3-1 to TRBJ2-7; no clear D. This CDR3 is 13 amino acids long. V was trimmed by 2 bases and J by 4 bases, leaving 9 bases between them. CDR1 and CDR2 (germline): LGHDT, YNNKEL (reference sequence). The DNA of the CDR3 is TGTGCCAGCAGCCAACGCTGGCAGTACGAGCAGTACTTC. This codes for CASSQRWQYEQYF.

There are many counts of this clonotype. This chain joins TRBV15 and TRBJ1-5, with D perhaps matching TRBD1 (6 bases). Germline V lookup: CDR1 LNHNV, CDR2 YYDKDF (reference sequence). Trimming removed 8 bases at V and 0 bases at J, with 17 bases between. CDR3 length: 16 residues. The CDR3 sequence is CATHQGGDSSNQPQHF. The CDR3 DNA follows: TGTGCCACCCACCAAGGGGGTGACAGTAGCAATCAGCCCCAGCATTTT.

The rearrangement joins TRBV5-1 to TRBJ2-2, with D hard to call. The V end was cut by 0 bases, the J end by 2 bases, with 5 bases between. This CDR3 is built from 14 residues. Germline CDR1 reads SGHRS; CDR2 reads YFSETQ. The chain's CDR3 is CASSLGPNTGELFF. CDR3 DNA: TGCGCCAGCAGCTTGGGACCCAACACCGGGGAGCTGTTTTTT.

The sample holds many counts of this clonotype. The CDR3 DNA reads TGCAGTGCTAGAGATCGGAGGGCCCAGCATTTT. Amino acid sequence: CSARDRRAQHF. The rearrangement links TRBV20-1 to TRBJ1-5; D uncertain. The CDR3 has 11 residues. V was shortened by 0 bases and J by 11 bases, with 8 bases between the two germline ends. Per the germline V gene, CDR1 is DFQATT and CDR2 is SNEGSKA (reference sequence).

This clonotype was detected ten times or more. This chain links TRBV30 with TRBJ1-6, with a weak D call TRBD1 (6 bases). Germline values: CDR1 GTSNPN, CDR2 SVGIG (reference sequence). V lost 2 bases, J lost 10 bases, and 12 bases lay in between. The CDR3 totals 13 residues. CDR3 sequence reads: CAWSSGGGSPLHF. The CDR3 bases are TGTGCCTGGAGTTCGGGGGGCGGCTCACCCCTCCACTTT.

The rearrangement links TRBV10-2 to TRBJ2-2; 7 bases are a match to TRBD2. The CDR3 runs to 15 residues. The germline V gene encodes CDR1 WSHSY and CDR2 SAAADI. With V trimmed by 7 bases and J by 5 bases, 10 bases remained unmatched. The CDR3 bases are TGCGCCAGCATTCTAGGCGGGGGTTATACCGGGGAGCTGTTTTTT. It encodes CASILGGGYTGELFF.

This clonotype was seen ten or more times. The J gene is TRBJ1-6, the V gene TRBV15; 7 bases align to TRBD1. Trimming cost V 5 bases and J 14 bases; bases outside gene matches: 9. The germline V gene encodes CDR1 LNHNV and CDR2 YYDKDF (reference sequence). This CDR3 is built from 13 residues. CDR3 sequence: CATSSAGGVTLHF. The CDR3 DNA reads TGTGCCACCAGCTCTGCAGGGGGTGTCACCCTCCACTTT.

This clonotype showed up many times. The genes are TRBV5-4 and TRBJ2-5; D is undetermined. Germline V gene data show CDR1 as SGHNT and CDR2 as YYREEE (reference sequence). The CDR3 loop spans 11 amino acids. Trimming removed 4 bases at V and 2 bases at J, with 3 bases between. CDR3 region: CASSQQETQYF. In nucleotides, the CDR3 is TGTGCCAGCAGCCAACAAGAGACCCAGTACTTC.

This clonotype was seen only a few times. The chain uses TRBV3-1 and TRBJ2-1; D is undetermined. V lost 4 bases and J lost 6, with 13 bases in between. The CDR3 extends over 14 amino acids. Germline CDR1 reads LGHDT; CDR2 reads YNNKEL (reference sequence). CDR3 sequence (DNA): TGTGCCAGCAGCCGGCCTGAAGGTTCCAATGAGCAGTTCTTC. Its protein is CASSRPEGSNEQFF.

The V gene is TRBV11-2, the J gene TRBJ2-5; maybe TRBD2 (7 bases). The V gene lost 4 bases and the J gene lost 4 bases, with 16 bases spanning the gap. Germline values: CDR1 SGHAT, CDR2 FQNNGV. The CDR3 length is 15 residues. CDR3 in amino acids: CASSSAGGRGETQYF. The CDR3 DNA reads as TGTGCCAGCAGCTCAGCCGGGGGGCGCGGAGAGACCCAGTACTTC.

This clonotype was counted between two and nine times. This chain joins TRBV20-1 and TRBJ2-5, with D tentatively TRBD2 (7 bases). Germline V gene sequence: CDR1 DFQATT, CDR2 SNEGSKA (reference sequence). V was pared by 6 bases and J by 5 bases, with 19 bases between. This CDR3 comprises 14 residues. CDR3 loop: CSAAPGGLGETQYF. The CDR3 nucleotides are TGCAGTGCAGCCCCCGGGGGGCTCGGGGAGACCCAGTACTTC.

The gene calls are TRBV9 and TRBJ2-4; 9 bases are shared with TRBD1. Germline V gene data show CDR1 as SGDLS and CDR2 as YYNGEE. Trimming removed 2 bases from V and 0 bases from J; junction bases left unmatched: 3. The CDR3 extends over 16 amino acids. The CDR3 nucleotides are TGTGCCAGCAGCGTTACAGGGGGCCTAGCCAAAAACATTCAGTACTTC. Protein product: CASSVTGGLAKNIQYF.